This is a list of T cell receptor beta chains from one sample in a study of cytomegalovirus exposure and HLA in healthy donors. The data were produced by immunoSEQ multiplex PCR, yet TCRdb's version contains in-frame clones alone and is incomplete. This sample yields 100,000 to 150,000 clones, of which roughly nine tenths are seen a single time; 1.1% belongs to the top ten. Input material: PBMCs. These receptors were obtained from a woman between 18 and 29 years old in good health and CMV-seronegative. Both conserved end residues are part of each CDR3. D genes are given only for firm matches. Rows give clone size only sometimes, using once, few, many, or a class for an expanded clone.

v_call: TRBV30
clone_size: -
j_call: TRBJ2-3
d_call: TRBD1
cdr3_nt: TGTGCCTGGACACCGAGACAGGGCCATACAGATACGCAGTATTTT
cdr3_aa: CAWTPRQGHTDTQYF

v_call: TRBV9
clone_size: -
j_call: TRBJ2-3
d_call: TRBD2
cdr3_nt: TGTGCCAGCAGCGTAGAAGCGGGAGAACAAACAGATACGCAGTATTTT
cdr3_aa: CASSVEAGEQTDTQYF

v_call: TRBV4-3
clone_size: -
j_call: TRBJ2-7
d_call: TRBD2
cdr3_nt: TGCGCCAGCAGCCCGGGACTAGCGGGAGGGGGCGAGCAGTACTTC
cdr3_aa: CASSPGLAGGGEQYF

v_call: TRBV27
clone_size: few
j_call: TRBJ2-1
d_call: -
cdr3_nt: TGTGCCAGCAATTCCGGGACTTTGGTATACAATGAGCAGTTCTTC
cdr3_aa: CASNSGTLVYNEQFF

v_call: TRBV6-4
clone_size: -
j_call: TRBJ2-1
d_call: TRBD2
cdr3_nt: TGTGCCAGCAGCATATATAGCGGGGGCCCACGACGAGCGTTCTTC
cdr3_aa: CASSIYSGGPRRAFF

v_call: TRBV27
clone_size: once
j_call: TRBJ1-5
d_call: -
cdr3_nt: TGTGCCAGCAGTTTATCCTCTAATCAGCCCCAGCATTTT
cdr3_aa: CASSLSSNQPQHF

v_call: TRBV28
clone_size: once
j_call: TRBJ2-3
d_call: TRBD2
cdr3_nt: TGTGCCAGCAGTTTATTGCGGGGGAACACAGATACGCAGTATTTT
cdr3_aa: CASSLLRGNTDTQYF

v_call: TRBV30
clone_size: -
j_call: TRBJ1-1
d_call: TRBD1
cdr3_nt: TGTGCCTGGGATATCCTGACAGGGGGTCATGAAGCTTTCTTT
cdr3_aa: CAWDILTGGHEAFF

v_call: TRBV6-1
clone_size: once
j_call: TRBJ1-2
d_call: -
cdr3_nt: TGTGCCAGCAGTGAAGGACAGAACTATGGCTACACCTTC
cdr3_aa: CASSEGQNYGYTF

v_call: TRBV6-5
clone_size: -
j_call: TRBJ2-1
d_call: -
cdr3_nt: TGTGCCAGCAGTTACGTAGGACCCTGGGAGAATGAGCAGTTCTTC
cdr3_aa: CASSYVGPWENEQFF

v_call: TRBV7-9
clone_size: -
j_call: TRBJ1-6
d_call: -
cdr3_nt: TGTGCCAGCAGCTTGACAGATAATTCACCCCTCCACTTT
cdr3_aa: CASSLTDNSPLHF

v_call: TRBV11-2
clone_size: -
j_call: TRBJ2-1
d_call: TRBD2
cdr3_nt: TGTGCCAGCAGGATGCCCAGCGGGAGGGCCGGTGAGCAGTTCTTC
cdr3_aa: CASRMPSGRAGEQFF

v_call: TRBV5-4
clone_size: -
j_call: TRBJ2-5
d_call: TRBD2
cdr3_nt: TGTGCCAGCAGCCCAGCGGGGGGGCGGTATGAGACCCAGTACTTC
cdr3_aa: CASSPAGGRYETQYF

v_call: TRBV5-1
clone_size: -
j_call: TRBJ2-3
d_call: TRBD1
cdr3_nt: TGCGCCAGCAGCGTACAGGGGGGCCCAGATACGCAGTATTTT
cdr3_aa: CASSVQGGPDTQYF

v_call: TRBV25-1
clone_size: -
j_call: TRBJ1-1
d_call: -
cdr3_nt: TGTGCCAGCAGTGAATATGGGTGGGGCGAAGCTTTCTTT
cdr3_aa: CASSEYGWGEAFF

v_call: TRBV30
clone_size: -
j_call: TRBJ2-7
d_call: -
cdr3_nt: TGTGCCTGGAGTGGGGGGGACGAGCAGTACTTC
cdr3_aa: CAWSGGDEQYF

v_call: TRBV25-1
clone_size: -
j_call: TRBJ1-2
d_call: -
cdr3_nt: TGTGCCAGCAGTGAATCGGGGGGTTGGGGCTACACCTTC
cdr3_aa: CASSESGGWGYTF

v_call: TRBV7-8
clone_size: once
j_call: TRBJ1-1
d_call: -
cdr3_nt: TGTGCCAGCAGCTTAGTCGCCGGGAACACTGAAGCTTTCTTT
cdr3_aa: CASSLVAGNTEAFF

v_call: TRBV6-1
clone_size: -
j_call: TRBJ1-2
d_call: -
cdr3_nt: TGTGCCAGCCTAGTCCCTGGCACCTTC
cdr3_aa: CASLVPGTF

v_call: TRBV19
clone_size: few
j_call: TRBJ1-5
d_call: -
cdr3_nt: TGTGCCAGTGGGAAGGGAGGCCCAAGTAGCAATCAGCCCCAGCATTTT
cdr3_aa: CASGKGGPSSNQPQHF

v_call: TRBV7-7
clone_size: -
j_call: TRBJ2-3
d_call: TRBD1
cdr3_nt: TGTGCCAGCAGCCCGGGACAGGGGGCAGGTACGCAGTATTTT
cdr3_aa: CASSPGQGAGTQYF

v_call: TRBV2
clone_size: -
j_call: TRBJ1-5
d_call: -
cdr3_nt: TGTGCCAGCAGTGCCGCGGGAGATAGCAATCAGCCCCAGCATTTT
cdr3_aa: CASSAAGDSNQPQHF

v_call: TRBV7-6
clone_size: -
j_call: TRBJ2-2
d_call: TRBD1
cdr3_nt: TGTGCCAGCAGCCCGCGGACAGGGTTGACCGGGGAGCTGTTTTTT
cdr3_aa: CASSPRTGLTGELFF

v_call: TRBV19
clone_size: -
j_call: TRBJ1-3
d_call: -
cdr3_nt: TGTGCCAGTACCCCAGGTGTTAAATCGCTCTCTGGAAACACCATATATTTT
cdr3_aa: CASTPGVKSLSGNTIYF

v_call: TRBV5-1
clone_size: -
j_call: TRBJ2-3
d_call: -
cdr3_nt: TGCGCCAGCAGCTTGTTGACTCGGGGAGATACGCAGTATTTT
cdr3_aa: CASSLLTRGDTQYF

v_call: TRBV11-3
clone_size: -
j_call: TRBJ2-2
d_call: TRBD2
cdr3_nt: TGTGCCAGCAGCTTAGATTTAGCGGGAATTATCGGGGAGCTGTTTTTT
cdr3_aa: CASSLDLAGIIGELFF

v_call: TRBV7-9
clone_size: -
j_call: TRBJ2-1
d_call: TRBD1
cdr3_nt: TGTGCCAGCAGCCGAGGTGGGACAGGTCCGTACAATGAGCAGTTCTTC
cdr3_aa: CASSRGGTGPYNEQFF

v_call: TRBV29-1
clone_size: -
j_call: TRBJ2-5
d_call: -
cdr3_nt: TGCAGCGTTGAAAAAGGGAGGAATCCCCAAGAGACCCAGTACTTC
cdr3_aa: CSVEKGRNPQETQYF

v_call: TRBV7-8
clone_size: -
j_call: TRBJ2-7
d_call: -
cdr3_nt: TGTGCCAGCAGCTTAGCGCTGACAATCTACGAGCAGTACTTC
cdr3_aa: CASSLALTIYEQYF

v_call: TRBV30
clone_size: few
j_call: TRBJ1-5
d_call: TRBD1
cdr3_nt: TGTGCTGGTGGGACAGGGAGTCAGCCCCAGCATTTT
cdr3_aa: CAGGTGSQPQHF

v_call: TRBV5-4
clone_size: -
j_call: TRBJ1-1
d_call: -
cdr3_nt: TGTGCCAGCGGCAGAACCTTAATGAACACTGAAGCTTTCTTT
cdr3_aa: CASGRTLMNTEAFF

v_call: TRBV6-1
clone_size: -
j_call: TRBJ2-7
d_call: -
cdr3_nt: TGTGCCAGCAGCCAGGCGGGGAGGTACGAGCAGTACTTC
cdr3_aa: CASSQAGRYEQYF

v_call: TRBV29-1
clone_size: -
j_call: TRBJ2-3
d_call: -
cdr3_nt: TGCAGCGTTGGTGGGCTGAACACAGATACGCAGTATTTT
cdr3_aa: CSVGGLNTDTQYF

v_call: TRBV6-4
clone_size: -
j_call: TRBJ1-2
d_call: -
cdr3_nt: TGTGCCAGAGTACCCGCGACACCTGGCTACACCTTC
cdr3_aa: CARVPATPGYTF

v_call: TRBV27
clone_size: -
j_call: TRBJ2-7
d_call: TRBD1
cdr3_nt: TGTGCCAGCAGTATCCTGGGACAGGGCTCCTACGAGCAGTACTTC
cdr3_aa: CASSILGQGSYEQYF

v_call: TRBV28
clone_size: -
j_call: TRBJ2-7
d_call: TRBD2
cdr3_nt: TGTGCCAGCAGTTTATTAGCGGGAGGTTACGAGCAGTACTTC
cdr3_aa: CASSLLAGGYEQYF

v_call: TRBV4-2
clone_size: -
j_call: TRBJ1-2
d_call: -
cdr3_nt: TGTGCCAGCAGCCCCCGGTGGGGGCAGTCTAACTATGGCTACACCTTC
cdr3_aa: CASSPRWGQSNYGYTF

v_call: TRBV2
clone_size: -
j_call: TRBJ1-4
d_call: TRBD1
cdr3_nt: TGTGCCAGCAGCGGGACAGGGGCCGCGAATAATGAAAAACTGTTTTTT
cdr3_aa: CASSGTGAANNEKLFF